This TCR beta chain was sequenced during a study of blood T cell repertoires in COVID-19. Study information: Nucleic acid was either cDNA or gDNA, and it came from T cells, B-cell-depleted T cells, or PBMCs.

This CDR3 has 16 amino acids. Germline V gene lookup returns CDR1 SGHAT and CDR2 FQNNGV. Deletions cut 1 base from V and 1 base from J, with 10 bases between. Per the study methods: It was from reference gene primer amplification that nucleated cell counts were estimated. Sequencing was performed with immunoSEQ multiplex PCR; in TCRdb, only in-frame clones are kept and a portion is missing. V, J and clone size reflect that table, while D and trimming were determined from the DNA. The sample lists about 310,000 clones; around 87% were seen once. The Seattle site enrolled patients during active infection and followed them longitudinally.

The clonotype originates from a woman in her 40s with COVID-19, enrolled during active disease. The chain links TRBV11-2 to TRBJ2-2; D uncertain. The sequencing sample was made of peripheral blood. The CDR3 region is CASSLVLVGNTGELFF. The CDR3 DNA follows: TGTGCCAGCAGCTTAGTGTTGGTCGGGAACACCGGGGAGCTGTTTTTT.